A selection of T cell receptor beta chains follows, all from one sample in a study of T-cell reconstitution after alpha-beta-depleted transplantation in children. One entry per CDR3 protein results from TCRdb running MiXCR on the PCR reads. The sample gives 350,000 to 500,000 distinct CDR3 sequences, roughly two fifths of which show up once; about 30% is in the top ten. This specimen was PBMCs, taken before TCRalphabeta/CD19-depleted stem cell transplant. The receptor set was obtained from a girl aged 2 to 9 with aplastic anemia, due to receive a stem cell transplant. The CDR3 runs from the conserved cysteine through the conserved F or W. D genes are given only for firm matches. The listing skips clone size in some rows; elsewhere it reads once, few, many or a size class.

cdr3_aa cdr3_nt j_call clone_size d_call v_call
CASSLDYAGNTIYF TGTGCCAGCAGCTTAGATTATGCTGGAAACACCATATATTTT TRBJ1-3 few - TRBV11-2
CASSHNMASTNEKLFF TGTGCCAGCAGCCATAATATGGCTTCAACTAATGAAAAACTGTTTTTT TRBJ1-4 - - TRBV7-3
CASSQTRGYGNTIYF TGTGCCAGCAGCCAAACCAGGGGGTATGGAAACACCATATATTTT TRBJ1-3 many TRBD1 TRBV14
CASTRIGSGKNNEQFF TGTGCCAGCACCAGAATAGGTAGCGGGAAGAACAATGAGCAGTTCTTC TRBJ2-1 many TRBD2 TRBV6-5
CASISPGGKTDWGAFF TGTGCCAGCATCTCACCTGGAGGTAAAACCGATTGGGGCGCTTTCTTT TRBJ1-1 - - TRBV6-1
CASSLAGTGTDTQYF TGTGCCAGCAGCTTAGCGGGGACGGGCACAGATACGCAGTATTTT TRBJ2-3 - - TRBV7-2
CSAPFGSGDLLNTGELFF TGCAGTGCCCCATTTGGAAGCGGAGACCTTCTAAACACCGGGGAGCTGTTTTTT TRBJ2-2 many - TRBV20-1
CASSEEQLSYNEQFF TGCGCCAGCAGTGAAGAGCAGCTCTCCTACAATGAGCAGTTCTTC TRBJ2-1 - - TRBV10-2
CASSSADSIYPYYEQYF TGCGCCAGCAGCTCGGCGGATAGCATATACCCCTACTACGAGCAGTACTTC TRBJ2-7 - - TRBV5-1
CASSFYSGSTDTQYF TGTGCCAGCAGTTTTTACAGCGGGAGCACAGATACGCAGTATTTT TRBJ2-3 - - TRBV27
CSARDQATGGSYNSPLHF TGCAGTGCTAGAGATCAGGCCACCGGGGGTTCCTATAATTCACCCCTCCACTTT TRBJ1-6 few - TRBV20-1
CASSQARGRVSSGNTIYF TGTGCCAGCAGCCAGGCCCGAGGGCGGGTGAGCTCTGGAAACACCATATATTTT TRBJ1-3 once - TRBV3-1
CASSPGTEEKLFF TGCGCCAGCAGCCCGGGGACAGAAGAAAAACTGTTTTTT TRBJ1-4 many TRBD1 TRBV4-1
CASSPQAGVTEAFF TGTGCCAGCTCACCACAAGCCGGAGTAACCGAAGCTTTCTTT TRBJ1-1 many - TRBV18
CASSYSISGPNNEQFF TGTGCCAGCAGTTACTCGATTAGCGGACCCAACAATGAGCAGTTCTTC TRBJ2-1 - - TRBV6-5
CASSFSGTAHYGYTF TGTGCCAGCAGTTTTTCCGGGACAGCTCACTATGGCTACACCTTC TRBJ1-2 - TRBD1 TRBV12-3/TRBV12-4
CASSLVGGRDEQYF TGCGCCAGCAGCTTGGTGGGGGGCCGGGACGAGCAGTACTTC TRBJ2-7 - - TRBV5-1
CSARIAGGPKHSYNEQFF TGCAGTGCTAGAATTGCGGGGGGGCCTAAGCACTCCTACAATGAGCAGTTCTTC TRBJ2-1 - TRBD2 TRBV20-1
CASSSGWGQGFGYTF TGTGCCAGCAGCTCGGGGTGGGGACAGGGGTTTGGCTACACCTTC TRBJ1-2 - TRBD1 TRBV7-2
CASTLGGYSTDTQYF TGTGCCAGCACCTTAGGGGGTTATAGCACAGATACGCAGTATTTT TRBJ2-3 - - TRBV6-1
CASSLGPAGGFNTQYF TGTGCCAGCAGCTTGGGTCCAGCGGGGGGATTTAATACGCAGTATTTT TRBJ2-3 - TRBD2 TRBV5-6
CASSLDRGGSYEQYF TGTGCCAGCAGCTTAGATCGGGGAGGTTCCTACGAGCAGTACTTC TRBJ2-7 few - TRBV7-9
CASSERRGSTDTQYF TGCGCCAGCAGTGAAAGGAGAGGGAGCACAGATACGCAGTATTTT TRBJ2-3 few - TRBV10-1
CASSSPSGRGLNSNQPQHF TGTGCCAGCAGCTCACCCTCGGGCAGGGGGCTTAATAGCAATCAGCCCCAGCATTTT TRBJ1-5 - TRBD1 TRBV7-3
CAISGAPLGNEQFF TGTGCCATCAGTGGGGCTCCCCTGGGCAATGAGCAGTTCTTC TRBJ2-1 - - TRBV10-3
CASSSTGAGGYTF TGTGCCAGCAGCTCTACAGGGGCTGGTGGCTACACCTTC TRBJ1-2 - TRBD1 TRBV5-5
CASSDTRLAGDQETQYF TGTGCCAGCAGCGACACCAGACTAGCGGGAGACCAAGAGACCCAGTACTTC TRBJ2-5 few TRBD2 TRBV12-3/TRBV12-4
CASTPRTNTGELFF TGTGCCAGCACCCCGCGGACCAACACCGGGGAGCTGTTTTTT TRBJ2-2 - - TRBV5-5
CACSPTGTSGSNEQFF TGTGCCTGCAGTCCAACCGGGACTAGCGGGAGTAATGAGCAGTTCTTC TRBJ2-1 once TRBD2 TRBV28
CASRESASRADTQYF TGTGCCAGCCGGGAGAGCGCCTCCCGGGCAGATACGCAGTATTTT TRBJ2-3 - - TRBV5-5
CSARDQSGTVRGYGYTF TGCAGTGCTAGAGATCAATCAGGGACAGTTAGAGGGTATGGCTACACCTTC TRBJ1-2 - TRBD1 TRBV20-1
CASSSHTYEQYF TGTGCCAGCAGTTCGCATACCTACGAGCAGTACTTC TRBJ2-7 - - TRBV12-3/TRBV12-4
CASKGQGQNEQFF TGTGCCAGCAAGGGACAGGGTCAAAATGAGCAGTTCTTC TRBJ2-1 - TRBD1 TRBV2
CASSQGGRANEQFF TGTGCCAGCAGCCAAGGCGGGAGGGCCAATGAGCAGTTCTTC TRBJ2-1 - TRBD2 TRBV3-1
CASSMVVGGRYNEQFF TGTGCCAGTAGTATGGTAGTGGGCGGGCGATACAATGAGCAGTTCTTC TRBJ2-1 - - TRBV19
CASSQVAVGADTQYF TGCGCCAGCAGCCAAGTGGCAGTAGGTGCAGATACGCAGTATTTT TRBJ2-3 - - TRBV5-1
CASTSWGANVLTF TGTGCCAGCACTAGTTGGGGGGCCAACGTCCTGACTTTC TRBJ2-6 - - TRBV13
CSARGRVNYGYTF TGCAGTGCTAGAGGCAGGGTAAACTATGGCTACACCTTC TRBJ1-2 - - TRBV20-1
CASSFGGLVREQYF TGTGCCAGCAGTTTCGGGGGACTAGTTCGAGAGCAGTACTTC TRBJ2-7 - TRBD2 TRBV6-5
CSVDGDNSYGYTF TGCAGCGTTGACGGGGACAACAGCTATGGCTACACCTTC TRBJ1-2 few - TRBV29-1
CASGASETSGNEQYF TGTGCCAGCGGGGCTTCTGAGACTAGCGGGAACGAGCAGTACTTC TRBJ2-7 many TRBD2 TRBV7-9
CASSLSQLTEQFF TGTGCCAGCAGCTTGAGTCAACTCACTGAGCAGTTCTTC TRBJ2-1 - - TRBV7-9
CASSPDREQFF TGTGCCAGCAGCCCTGACCGTGAGCAGTTCTTC TRBJ2-1 few - TRBV9
CASSFWGISTGELFF TGTGCCAGCAGTTTTTGGGGGATTAGCACCGGGGAGCTGTTTTTT TRBJ2-2 few - TRBV12-3/TRBV12-4
CASSPQASDTQYF TGTGCCAGCAGTCCCCAGGCATCAGATACGCAGTATTTT TRBJ2-3 few - TRBV6-2/TRBV6-3
CASSGTTFTDTQYF TGCGCCAGCAGCGGGACTACCTTCACAGATACGCAGTATTTT TRBJ2-3 - TRBD2 TRBV10-2
CAWSGGGFEQFF TGTGCCTGGAGTGGCGGGGGGTTTGAGCAGTTCTTC TRBJ2-1 few TRBD2 TRBV30
CASSGLAKNIQYF TGTGCGAGTAGCGGGCTAGCCAAAAACATTCAGTACTTC TRBJ2-4 - TRBD2 TRBV12-3/TRBV12-4
CATYQVEVSGSLGEQFF TGTGCCACCTACCAAGTCGAAGTTAGCGGGAGTCTGGGTGAGCAGTTCTTC TRBJ2-1 - TRBD2 TRBV3-1
CASSLVSPQTNNEQFF TGTGCCAGCAGCTTAGTATCCCCCCAGACCAACAATGAGCAGTTCTTC TRBJ2-1 few - TRBV7-2
CASSFPKETQYF TGCGCCAGCAGCTTCCCCAAAGAGACCCAGTACTTC TRBJ2-5 many - TRBV5-1
CASSVNPISADTQYF TGCGCCAGCAGCGTCAACCCCATCTCCGCAGATACGCAGTATTTT TRBJ2-3 - - TRBV5-1
CASSSGLAGPVQYF TGTGCCAGCAGTTCGGGACTAGCGGGACCGGTTCAGTACTTC TRBJ2-4 - TRBD2 TRBV6-2/TRBV6-3
CASSLEWARDTQYF TGTGCCAGCAGTTTAGAGTGGGCGAGAGATACGCAGTATTTT TRBJ2-3 - - TRBV27
CASSVYTGGFGEQFF TGTGCCAGCAGCGTATATACAGGGGGATTCGGGGAGCAGTTCTTC TRBJ2-1 few TRBD1 TRBV9
CASSLSPGLAGTDTQYF TGTGCCAGCAGTCTCTCTCCGGGACTAGCGGGCACAGATACGCAGTATTTT TRBJ2-3 - TRBD2 TRBV6-1
CASSLNDEQYF TGTGCCAGCAGCTTGAACGACGAGCAGTACTTC TRBJ2-7 few - TRBV5-6
CSARGGKAGVGETQYF TGCAGTGCTAGGGGGGGGAAAGCGGGAGTTGGAGAGACCCAGTACTTC TRBJ2-5 many TRBD2 TRBV20-1
CASSPRRYNEQLF TGTGCCAGCTCACCACGGAGATACAATGAGCAGCTCTTC TRBJ2-1 - - TRBV18